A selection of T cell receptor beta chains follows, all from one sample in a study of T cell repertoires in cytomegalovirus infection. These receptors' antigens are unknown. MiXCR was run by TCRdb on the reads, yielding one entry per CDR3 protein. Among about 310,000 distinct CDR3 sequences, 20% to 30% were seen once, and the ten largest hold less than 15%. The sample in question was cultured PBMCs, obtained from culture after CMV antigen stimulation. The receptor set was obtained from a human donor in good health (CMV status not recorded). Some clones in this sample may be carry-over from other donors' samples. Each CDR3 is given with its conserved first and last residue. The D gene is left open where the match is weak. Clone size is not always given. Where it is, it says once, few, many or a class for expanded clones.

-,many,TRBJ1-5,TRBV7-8,TGTGCCAGCAGCCTCGGTAGAGGCCCCGAGCCCCAGCATTTT,CASSLGRGPEPQHF
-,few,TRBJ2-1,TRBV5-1,TGCGCCAGCAGCTTGAGCCCCGGTGGTCCCAATGAGCAGTTCTTC,CASSLSPGGPNEQFF
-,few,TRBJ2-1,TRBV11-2,TGTGCCAGCAGCGTAGGGAGGAGCGTCCACAATGAGCAGTTCTTC,CASSVGRSVHNEQFF
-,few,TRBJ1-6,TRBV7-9,TGTGCCAGCAGCTTAGACCTGACAGGAATACTTTCACCCCTCCACTTT,CASSLDLTGILSPLHF
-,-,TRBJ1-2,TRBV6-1,TGTGCCAGCAGTGCCCGGGGTAGGGGCACAAGATTATATGGCTACACCTTC,CASSARGRGTRLYGYTF
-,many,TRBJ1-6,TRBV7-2,TGTGCCAGCAGCATCCGGACAGTCAGTTCACCCCTCCACTTT,CASSIRTVSSPLHF
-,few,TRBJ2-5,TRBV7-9,TGTGCCAGCAGCCTCAGTAGCGGAGGGGGAGAGACCCAGTACTTC,CASSLSSGGGETQYF
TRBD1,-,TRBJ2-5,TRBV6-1,TGTGCCAGCTGCATCACCTCGACAGGGTGTAGGGAGACCCAGTACTTC,CASCITSTGCRETQYF
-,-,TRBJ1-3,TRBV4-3,TGCGCCAGCAGCCAAGTCGGTACGGCCATGGCGAGAAACACCATATATTTT,CASSQVGTAMARNTIYF
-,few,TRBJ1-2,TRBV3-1,TGTGCCAGCAGCCAAGTAGTCTGGCAGACCTATGGCTACACCTTC,CASSQVVWQTYGYTF
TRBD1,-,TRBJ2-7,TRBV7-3,TGTGCCAGCAGCCGCGGACAGGGACGGGGCGAGCAGTACTTC,CASSRGQGRGEQYF
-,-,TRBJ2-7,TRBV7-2,TGTGCCAGCAGCTTAGTTGTGGGAGCCGAGCAGTACTTC,CASSLVVGAEQYF
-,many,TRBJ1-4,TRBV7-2,TGTGCCAGCAGCTTAGATCCCCTAGGGCATGAAAAACTGTTTTTT,CASSLDPLGHEKLFF
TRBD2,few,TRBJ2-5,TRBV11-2,TGTGCCAGCAGCCGCGGGGGGGTAGAGGCCCAGTACTTC,CASSRGGVEAQYF
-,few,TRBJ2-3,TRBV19,TGTGCCAGTAGTACATCTGACCGTCCAGATACGCAGTATTTT,CASSTSDRPDTQYF
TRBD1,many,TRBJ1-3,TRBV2,TGTGCCGGCAGTGACAGGGCTGGAAACACCATATATTTT,CAGSDRAGNTIYF